Shown below are 30 T cell receptor beta chains from a single sample sequenced in a study of blood T cells in healthy people across ages. The authors ran a second PCR of 7 to 11 cycles using a sample-barcoded 5' primer and a J-beta primer mix. TCRdb re-called the 5' RACE reads with MiXCR, one entry per CDR3 protein. This table has hundreds of thousands of distinct CDR3 sequences, roughly 25% appearing once. These same records also appear under a second study, on T cells of mothers and their children.

The sequenced sample was blood. All receptors derive from a boy between 5 and 17 years old in good health.

This clonotype has a handful of counts. The genes are TRBV29-1 and TRBJ2-2, with unresolved D. The CDR3 spans 13 residues. Trimming took 5 bases from V and 0 from J, leaving 7 bases between them. CDR1 is SQVTM, CDR2 ANQGSEA, per germline. The CDR3, as DNA: TGCAGCGTTTATGTAGCGAACACCGGGGAGCTGTTTTTT. This codes for CSVYVANTGELFF.

The chain uses TRBV18 and TRBJ2-7, with TRBD1 matching over 8 bases. J was trimmed by 6 bases and V by 3 bases; bases with no gene match: 13. Germline CDR1 KGHSH, CDR2 LQKENI. The CDR3 consists of 16 residues. CDR3 sequence reads: CASSPTGQGFPFEQYF. DNA of the CDR3: TGTGCCAGCTCACCTACTGGACAGGGTTTCCCATTCGAGCAGTACTTC.

The genes are TRBV29-1 and TRBJ2-1, with TRBD2 matching 10 bases. The CDR3 is 13 residues long. The trim removed 8 bases at V and 8 bases at J, leaving 9 bases unmatched. Germline assignment: CDR1 SQVTM and CDR2 ANQGSEA. DNA of the CDR3: TGCAGCCTAGCTAGCGGGAGTTATGATGAGCAGTTCTTC. Translated: CSLASGSYDEQFF.

The gene calls are TRBV12-3 or TRBV12-4 and TRBJ1-3; D is ambiguous. Deletions cut 8 bases from V and 0 bases from J, with 8 bases between. This CDR3 comprises 13 residues. The CDR3 nucleotides read TGTGCCAGCCTCCAGTACTCTGGAAACACCATATATTTT. Translation gives CASLQYSGNTIYF.

This clonotype was seen more than once but under ten times. This chain connects TRBV7-3 to TRBJ2-1; 12 positions agree with TRBD1. The CDR3 has 16 residues. Trimming at V came to 0 bases and at J to 8 bases, leaving 5 bases not matched to a gene. Germline loops: CDR1 SGHTA, CDR2 FQGTGA. CDR3 bases: TGTGCCAGCAGCTTAACGTTGGGACAGGGGGCCGATGAGCAGTTCTTC. Protein: CASSLTLGQGADEQFF.

The CDR3 loop reads CASSLEGGQTDTQYF. The DNA of the CDR3 is TGTGCCAGCAGCTTAGAAGGTGGTCAGACAGATACGCAGTATTTT. The chain carries TRBV11-1 and TRBJ2-3, with no clear D. This CDR3 spans 15 amino acids. Trimming took off 1 base at V and 3 bases at J, with 11 bases between the two ends. Germline V gene data show CDR1 as SGHAT and CDR2 as FQDESV (reference sequence).

The J gene is TRBJ2-4, the V gene TRBV6-1; 9 nucleotides line up with TRBD2. V shed 4 bases, J shed 3 bases, and the junction held 7 bases outside the gene matches. This CDR3 is built from 16 residues. CDR1 MNHNS and CDR2 SASEGT come from the germline V gene. The CDR3 loop reads CASSVLAGSVKNIQYF. The CDR3 bases are TGTGCCAGCAGTGTTCTAGCGGGATCGGTCAAAAACATTCAGTACTTC.

The chain combines TRBV20-1 with TRBJ2-2, with D perhaps matching TRBD1 (6 bases). CDR1 is DFQATT, CDR2 SNEGSKA, per germline (reference sequence). CDR3 length: 16 residues. The V end was cut by 0 bases, the J end by 4 bases, with 15 bases between. CDR3 bases: TGCAGTGCTAGAGAAACCCAACAGGGTCTCACCGGGGAGCTGTTTTTT. As protein: CSARETQQGLTGELFF.

With respect to this clonotype: One base away lies a much larger clone, so this may be a sequencing read error. The chain combines TRBV3-1 with TRBJ2-3; no clear D. Per germline, CDR1 LGHDT and CDR2 YNNKEL (reference sequence). The CDR3 spans 12 residues. CDR3 DNA: TGTGCCGGCAGCCACACCACAGATACGCAGTATTTT. Its translation: CAGSHTTDTQYF.

The chain links TRBV27 to TRBJ2-7; D remains unclear. This CDR3 contains 10 residues. V lost 10 bases, J lost 6 bases, and 10 bases lay in between. Germline CDR1 MNHEY, CDR2 SMNVEV (reference sequence). The CDR3 nucleotides read TGTGCCACCCTCACCGGCGAGCAGTACTTC. Translation: CATLTGEQYF.

V gene TRBV7-9 combines with J gene TRBJ2-5, with D perhaps being TRBD1 or TRBD2 (5 bases each). The length of the CDR3 is 12 residues. Trimming left V 4 bases short and J 10 bases short, with 13 bases between. CDR1 and CDR2 (germline): SEHNR, FQNEAQ (reference sequence). CDR3 DNA: TGTGCCAGCAGCTCCCCCACGAGGGGCCAGTACTTC. Translated, it gives CASSSPTRGQYF.

Only a few counts were recorded for this clonotype. The chain couples TRBV12-5 to TRBJ2-5, with 9 positions matching TRBD2. The junction had 13 bases not matched to a gene; V was cut back by 4 bases and J by 4 bases. The germline gives CDR1 LGHNT, CDR2 FRNRAP. This CDR3 is 17 amino acids long. CDR3 residues: CASGSISPGGRGETQYF. CDR3 in DNA: TGTGCTAGTGGTTCAATCTCCCCGGGCGGGAGGGGAGAGACCCAGTACTTC.

The rearrangement joins TRBV2 to TRBJ2-2; tentative D call: TRBD1 (6 bases). V lost 8 bases to trimming and J lost 5 bases, with 21 bases between them. The germline gives CDR1 SNHLY, CDR2 FYNNEI. The CDR3 extends over 16 amino acids. The CDR3: CASAGQLDRSTGELFF. CDR3 DNA sequence: TGTGCCAGCGCCGGGCAATTAGACAGGAGTACCGGGGAGCTGTTTTTT.

This clonotype was seen more than once but under ten times. This sequence joins TRBV27 and TRBJ2-5; 7 bases fit TRBD2. The better agreement between TRBJ2-7 and the DNA end casts doubt on the J call. The CDR3 runs 16 residues. Looked up from germline, CDR1 is MNHEY and CDR2 is SMNVEV (reference sequence). CDR3 DNA sequence: TGTGCCAGCAGCCCTATTCCCCCGGAGGGAGGGTACGAGCAGTACTTC. Translation gives CASSPIPPEGGYEQYF.

This clonotype turned up a few times. The chain combines TRBV20-1 with TRBJ2-2; 13 bases fit TRBD2. The J segment lost 7 bases and the V segment lost 5 bases, leaving 4 bases of the junction unmatched. The CDR3 length is 14 residues. Germline V gene lookup returns CDR1 DFQATT and CDR2 SNEGSKA (reference sequence). The CDR3 DNA follows: TGCAGTGCTCGACTAGCGGGAGGATACGGGGAGCTGTTTTTT. Its protein product is CSARLAGGYGELFF.

This chain joins TRBV12-3 or TRBV12-4 and TRBJ2-1; a possible D gene is TRBD1 (5 bases). V shed 1 base and J shed 4 bases, with 8 bases lying between them. This CDR3 has 14 residues. CDR3 sequence reads: CASSLVKGYNEQFF. Written as DNA, the CDR3 is TGTGCCAGCAGTTTAGTAAAGGGGTACAATGAGCAGTTCTTC.

The chain links TRBV10-3 to TRBJ2-7; 8 bases align to TRBD1. CDR1 is ENHRY and CDR2 is SYGVKD in the germline V gene. V lost 5 bases and J lost 5; bases outside the gene matches: 5. The CDR3 is 13 residues long. The CDR3 nucleotides read TGTGCCATCAGTAGGGGACAGGCGAACGAGCAGTACTTC. This sequence encodes CAISRGQANEQYF.

The rearrangement joins TRBV27 to TRBJ1-4; TRBD1 is a possible D gene (5 bases). The ends were cut back, 7 bases at V and 12 bases at J, with 12 bases in the middle. The CDR3 is 11 amino acids. In germline, CDR1 is MNHEY, CDR2 SMNVEV (reference sequence). The CDR3 DNA sequence: TGTGCCAGCACAATACAGGTCCAACTGTTTTTT. It encodes CASTIQVQLFF.

The chain uses TRBV28 and TRBJ2-5, with D perhaps TRBD1 (5 bases). The J call may be faulty, since TRBJ2-7 better matches the DNA end. This CDR3 is 13 amino acids long. CDR1 is MDHEN, CDR2 SYDVKM, per germline. The CDR3 DNA is TGTGCCAGCAGAAGGGGTTACCCCTACGAGCAGTACTTC. It specifies CASRRGYPYEQYF.

The V call is TRBV5-5, the J call TRBJ2-7; 7 nucleotides align to TRBD1. V lost 4 bases and J lost 1; bases outside the gene matches: 8. The CDR3 covers 15 residues. Germline V gene data show CDR1 as SGHKS and CDR2 as YYEKEE (reference sequence). The CDR3 bases are TGTGCCAGCAGCCATACAGGACAGGCTTCCTACGAGCAGTACTTC. Translated, it gives CASSHTGQASYEQYF.

Ten or more counts support this clonotype. This chain joins TRBV29-1 and TRBJ1-1; 8 positions agree with TRBD1. The CDR3 sequence is 14 residues long. Looked up from germline, CDR1 is SQVTM and CDR2 is ANQGSEA. V trimming: 8 bases; J trimming: 6 bases; junction bases outside the gene matches: 14. The CDR3 spells CSLTKNPGGPEAFF. The CDR3, as DNA: TGCAGCTTGACCAAGAATCCAGGGGGCCCTGAAGCTTTCTTT.

This clonotype was seen only a few times. The chain employs TRBV3-1 and TRBJ2-1; D uncertain. Trimming pared 0 bases from V and 3 bases from J, leaving 9 bases between. Germline CDR1 and CDR2: LGHDT and YNNKEL (reference sequence). The CDR3 extends over 15 amino acids. The CDR3 sequence is CASSQDRAYYNEQFF. The CDR3 DNA follows: TGTGCCAGCAGCCAAGATAGGGCCTACTACAATGAGCAGTTCTTC.

V and J are TRBV5-6 and TRBJ2-7; 10 nucleotides match TRBD1. CDR3 length: 15 residues. Germline V gene data show CDR1 as SGHDT and CDR2 as YYEEEE. The ends lost 2 bases at V and 6 bases at J; junction bases unmatched: 8. As DNA, the CDR3 is TGTGCCAGCAGCTTAGCCGGGACAGGGGCCCGCGAGCAGTACTTC. Translated: CASSLAGTGAREQYF.

This sequence joins TRBV29-1 and TRBJ2-4; a weak D match, TRBD1 (7 bases). Germline V CDR1 and CDR2: SQVTM, ANQGSEA. This CDR3 has 14 amino acids. The CDR3 sequence: CGNPGRGGENIQYF. DNA of the CDR3: TGCGGCAACCCCGGGAGAGGGGGCGAAAACATTCAGTACTTC.

The sample holds a few counts of this clonotype. The V call is TRBV6-1, the J call TRBJ1-4; D not resolved. The CDR3 contains 14 residues. Germline CDR1 and CDR2: MNHNS and SASEGT. The V end lost 7 bases, the J end lost 1 base, and 10 bases lay between the germline ends. The CDR3 loop is CASMKDLTNEKLFF. The DNA of the CDR3 is TGTGCCAGCATGAAAGATTTAACTAATGAAAAACTGTTTTTT.

This rearrangement joins TRBV5-6 to TRBJ2-1; D is unclear. Germline V gene sequence: CDR1 SGHDT, CDR2 YYEEEE. Trimming shortened V by 4 bases and J by 0 bases, and 11 bases separated the two germline ends. This CDR3 has 15 amino acids. The CDR3, as DNA: TGTGCCAGCAGCCCTGTTGTGAGCTCCTACAATGAGCAGTTCTTC. It specifies CASSPVVSSYNEQFF.

A few counts support this clonotype. The chain carries TRBV29-1 and TRBJ2-5; the D gene is possibly TRBD1 (6 bases). CDR3 size: 11 residues. Trimming took off 6 bases at V and 4 bases at J, with 9 bases between the two ends. Germline lookup yields CDR1 SQVTM and CDR2 ANQGSEA. This CDR3 is CSVPRGETQYF. CDR3 in DNA: TGCAGCGTCCCCAGGGGAGAGACCCAGTACTTC.

The chain has TRBV20-1 and TRBJ2-7, with TRBD1 identical over 7 bases. The CDR3 is 13 residues long. Germline V gene lookup returns CDR1 DFQATT and CDR2 SNEGSKA (reference sequence). Losses at the gene ends were 7 bases for V and 7 bases for J; bases not matched to a gene: 13. The DNA for the CDR3 is TGCAGTGTTGGGTACAGGGGTCAGGGTGAGCAGTACTTC. It codes for CSVGYRGQGEQYF.

The rearrangement links TRBV29-1 to TRBJ1-2; D not resolved. V dropped 3 bases and J dropped 3 bases, with 8 bases sitting between them. Germline CDR1 is SQVTM and CDR2 is ANQGSEA. The length of the CDR3 is 12 residues. This CDR3 is CSVDSGYYGYTF. The CDR3, as DNA: TGCAGCGTTGATTCGGGGTACTATGGCTACACCTTC.

This clonotype came up a few times. This rearrangement joins TRBV20-1 to TRBJ1-3, with D possibly TRBD1 on 6 matching bases. CDR1 and CDR2 (germline): DFQATT, SNEGSKA (reference sequence). The CDR3 length is 13 residues. Trimming cost V 7 bases and J 6 bases, with 16 bases left between them. CDR3 residues: CSGAPTGSNTIYF. The DNA for the CDR3 is TGCAGTGGCGCGCCTACAGGGTCAAACACCATATATTTT.